The rows below give T cell receptor beta chains drawn from one sample of a study of cytomegalovirus exposure and HLA in healthy donors. Sequenced by immunoSEQ multiplex PCR; TCRdb stores in-frame clones only, minus some. The table includes 95,000 to 120,000 clones, roughly 70% detected once. Material: PBMCs. These receptors all come from a man between 18 and 35 years old in good health and CMV-seropositive. Both conserved end residues are part of each CDR3. A D gene is named only where the DNA matches it firmly. Expanded clones are given a class, and other clones once, few, many or no size at all.

>few|TRBV9|TRBJ2-5|TRBD2
CASSVGAGGRKETQYF
TGTGCCAGCAGCGTAGGGGCGGGGGGCCGAAAAGAGACCCAGTACTTC
>.|TRBV19|TRBJ1-1|.
CASSLRTQGSTEAFF
TGTGCCAGTAGCCTAAGAACACAAGGGAGCACTGAAGCTTTCTTT
>.|TRBV10-3|TRBJ2-4|TRBD1
CAISNRDRGDIQYF
TGTGCCATCAGTAACCGGGACAGGGGGGACATTCAGTACTTC
>.|TRBV6-1|TRBJ1-4|TRBD1
CASSPGQPNEKLFF
TGTGCCAGCAGTCCGGGACAGCCTAATGAAAAACTGTTTTTT
>few|TRBV30|TRBJ1-2|.
CAWRQGYGYTF
TGTGCCTGGAGACAGGGTTATGGCTACACCTTC
>.|TRBV6-4|TRBJ2-3|.
CASSNLGEIPTDTQYF
TGTGCCAGCAGTAACCTCGGGGAGATTCCCACAGATACGCAGTATTTT
>.|TRBV10-3|TRBJ2-7|.
CAISDFRRTDSYEQYF
TGTGCCATCAGTGACTTCCGTAGGACAGACTCCTACGAGCAGTACTTC
>.|TRBV13|TRBJ1-5|.
CASSLGRQGNPQHF
TGTGCCAGCAGCTTAGGACGGCAGGGCAATCCCCAGCATTTT
>.|TRBV19|TRBJ1-2|.
CASSAPGAGGYTF
TGTGCCAGTAGTGCCCCGGGAGCTGGTGGCTACACCTTC
>few|TRBV12-5|TRBJ1-3|.
CASGTGGSSGNTIYF
TGTGCTAGTGGTACCGGGGGTAGCTCTGGAAACACCATATATTTT
>few|TRBV25-1|TRBJ2-7|.
CASSPSVRGREQYF
TGTGCCAGCAGTCCTTCTGTCAGGGGCAGGGAGCAGTACTTC
>.|TRBV7-9|TRBJ2-2|TRBD1
CASSLAKGARSGELFF
TGTGCCAGCAGCTTAGCGAAGGGGGCGCGATCCGGGGAGCTGTTTTTT
>few|TRBV5-1|TRBJ2-3|.
CASSLITDTQYF
TGCGCCAGCAGCTTGATAACAGATACGCAGTATTTT
>.|TRBV7-8|TRBJ1-2|.
CASSFGSDLYSGYTF
TGTGCCAGCAGCTTTGGCAGCGACCTATACTCTGGCTACACCTTC
>few|TRBV11-2|TRBJ1-1|TRBD1
CASRETDRGTEAFF
TGTGCCAGCAGGGAAACTGACAGGGGTACTGAAGCTTTCTTT
>.|TRBV4-1|TRBJ1-5|.
CASSHGTGVNQPQHF
TGCGCCAGCAGTCACGGCACAGGAGTTAATCAGCCCCAGCATTTT
>.|TRBV2|TRBJ2-1|TRBD1
CASSEAGQGGSEQFF
TGTGCCAGCAGTGAAGCGGGACAGGGGGGCAGTGAGCAGTTCTTC
>.|TRBV19|TRBJ1-1|TRBD1
CASSRQGTGNTEAFF
TGTGCCAGTAGTCGACAGGGTACTGGGAACACTGAAGCTTTCTTT